The clone carrying this TCR beta chain was detected ten times or more. The antigen remains unidentified. Using RNA transcripts as the source, TCR beta CDR3 regions were amplified. Using the HTBI primer set, a first-round RT-PCR was run on the TCR CDR3. TCRdb re-derived calls from the multiplex PCR reads in MiXCR, one entry per CDR3 protein. In the table there are 500,000 to 650,000 distinct CDR3 sequences, 35% to 50% of which are singletons. The data originate from a study of T cells in Graves' hyperthyroidism and ophthalmopathy. Study results and caveats: Ophthalmopathy got predicted by the model a median roughly six months before its onset. Researchers found most expanded thyroid clonotypes above 0.001 in blood as well.

Thyroid ultrasound, orbital computed tomography, clinical symptoms, and serum thyroxine and TRAb underpinned diagnoses. V was cut by 6 bases and J by 6 bases, with 8 bases left in between. There are 11 residues in the CDR3. Germline V gene data show CDR1 as MNHEY and CDR2 as SVGEGT. The V call is TRBV6-2 or TRBV6-3, the J call TRBJ2-5, with D perhaps matching TRBD1 (5 bases). What was sequenced was peripheral blood or thyroid tissue (not recorded which). This sequence originates from an adult woman with Graves' disease, either hyperthyroidism or ophthalmopathy (not recorded which). The CDR3 here is CASSLGQTQYF. The CDR3 DNA follows: TGTGCCAGCAGCCTGGGGCAGACCCAGTACTTC.